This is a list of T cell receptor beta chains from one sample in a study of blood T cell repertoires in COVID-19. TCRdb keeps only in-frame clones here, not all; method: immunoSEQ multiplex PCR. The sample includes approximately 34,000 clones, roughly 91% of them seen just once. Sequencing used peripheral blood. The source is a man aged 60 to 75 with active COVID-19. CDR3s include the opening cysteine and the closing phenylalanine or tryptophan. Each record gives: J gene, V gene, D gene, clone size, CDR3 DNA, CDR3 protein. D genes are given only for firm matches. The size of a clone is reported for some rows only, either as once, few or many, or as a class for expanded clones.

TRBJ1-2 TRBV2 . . TGTGCCAGCTGGGAGGGTGAGCACGTCTATGGCTACACCTTC CASWEGEHVYGYTF
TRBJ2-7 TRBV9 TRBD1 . TGTGCCAGCAGCGTAAACAGGGGATCCTCCGAGCAGTACTTC CASSVNRGSSEQYF
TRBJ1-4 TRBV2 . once . CASSDGFGTGTVFF
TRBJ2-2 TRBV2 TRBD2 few TGTGCCAGCCGCCCCGTGGGAGCGGGAGTCGACACCGGGGAGCTGTTTTTT CASRPVGAGVDTGELFF
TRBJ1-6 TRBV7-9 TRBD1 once TGTGCCAGCAGCTTCCGGGACAGCTCTAATTCACCCCTCCACTTT CASSFRDSSNSPLHF
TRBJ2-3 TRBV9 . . TGTGCCAGCAGCGTGGACAGTGCCGCTAGCACAGATACGCAGTATTTT CASSVDSAASTDTQYF
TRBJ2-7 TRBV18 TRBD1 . TGTGCCAGCTCACCCGACAGGGGGTTTTACGAGCAGTACTTC CASSPDRGFYEQYF
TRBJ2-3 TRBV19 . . TGTGCCAGTAGTATAGAGGAGGGGACTAGCACAGATACGCAGTATTTT CASSIEEGTSTDTQYF
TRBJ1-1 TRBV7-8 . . TGTGCCAGCGGCAGGGAGCGGGGCACTGAAGCTTTCTTT CASGRERGTEAFF
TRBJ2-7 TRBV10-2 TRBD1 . TGCGCCAGCCTCCGGGACAGGGGCTCCTACGAGCAGTACTTC CASLRDRGSYEQYF
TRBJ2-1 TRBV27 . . TGTGCCAGCAGATACTCCAATGAGCAGTTCTTC CASRYSNEQFF
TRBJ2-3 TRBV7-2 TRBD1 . TGTGCCAGCAGCCCAGGACAGGGGACAGATACGCAGTATTTT CASSPGQGTDTQYF
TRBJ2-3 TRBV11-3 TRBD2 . TGTGCCAGCCGGGCGGGCGGGGGGACAGATACGCAGTATTTT CASRAGGGTDTQYF
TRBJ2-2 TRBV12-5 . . TGTGCTAGTGCCTCGGGCCAGGGTCACACCGGGGAGCTGTTTTTT CASASGQGHTGELFF
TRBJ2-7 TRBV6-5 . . TGTGCCAGCAGTCCCGGTGTTTCCTACGAGCAGTACTTC CASSPGVSYEQYF
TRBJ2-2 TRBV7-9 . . TGTGCCAGCAGCCCACGTTCAGGGGGGCTCGGAACCGGGGAGCTGTTTTTT CASSPRSGGLGTGELFF
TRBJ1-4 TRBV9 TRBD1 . TGTGCCAGCAGCGGCCGGGACAGGGGGCCAGCTAATGAAAAACTGTTTTTT CASSGRDRGPANEKLFF
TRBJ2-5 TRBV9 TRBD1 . TGTGCCAGCAGCGAGACAGGGGTTGGCGAGACCCAGTACTTC CASSETGVGETQYF
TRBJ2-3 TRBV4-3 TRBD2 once TGCGCCAGCAGCCAAGGGTCTGGCGGGGGGGCAGATACGCAGTATTTT CASSQGSGGGADTQYF
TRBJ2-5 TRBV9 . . TGTGCCAGCAGCGTAGGGGACTTTCAAGAGACCCAGTACTTC CASSVGDFQETQYF
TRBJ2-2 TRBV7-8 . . TGTGCCAGCAGCTTATCAGGGTCCGGGGAGCTGTTTTTT CASSLSGSGELFF
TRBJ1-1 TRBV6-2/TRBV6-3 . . TGTGCCAGCAGTTACCCGACGGACAAGCTAAACACTGAAGCTTTCTTT CASSYPTDKLNTEAFF
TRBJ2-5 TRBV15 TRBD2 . TGTGCCACCAGCAGGGCTTCGGGGGGGCGGGAGACCCAGTACTTC CATSRASGGRETQYF
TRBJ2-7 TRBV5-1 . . TGCGCCAGCAGCGACAGTGGAGCAGGCGAGCAGTACTTC CASSDSGAGEQYF
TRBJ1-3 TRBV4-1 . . TGCGCCAGCAGCCGAGACCCTCCTGGCCCCTCTGGAAACACCATATATTTT CASSRDPPGPSGNTIYF
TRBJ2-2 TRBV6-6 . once TGTGCCAGCAGCCTGGGGGGGGCGGGAGACACCGGGGAGCTGTTTTTT CASSLGGAGDTGELFF
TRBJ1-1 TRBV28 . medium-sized TGTGCCAGCAGTCCCCCGGCCCGGGGCACTGAAGCTTTCTTT CASSPPARGTEAFF
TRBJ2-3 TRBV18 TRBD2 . TGTGCCAGCTCACCGGGGACTACCGTAGATACGCAGTATTTT CASSPGTTVDTQYF
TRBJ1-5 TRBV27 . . TGTGCCAGCAGTTCCCGACAGGCTAGCAATCAGCCCCAGCATTTT CASSSRQASNQPQHF